These 18 T cell receptor beta chains were all obtained from the same sample, sequenced in a study of CD8 T cells in Susac syndrome. Random hexamers were used to reverse transcribe the RNA input (about 0.45 to 1 ug). TCRdb reprocessed the immunoSEQ multiplex PCR reads via MiXCR and lists one record per CDR3 protein. The repertoire includes under 25,000 distinct CDR3 sequences, 85% to 95% of them detected once, and around 0.25% sits in the top ten. The sample comprised CD8+ T cells from PBMCs. These receptors were taken from a human donor in good health.

The J gene is TRBJ2-1, the V gene TRBV7-9; 12 positions agree with TRBD2. Germline V lookup: CDR1 SEHNR, CDR2 FQNEAQ (reference sequence). This CDR3 spans 14 amino acids. The junction had 1 base not matched to a gene; V was cut back by 5 bases and J by 5 bases. The CDR3 here is CASSRTSGDNEQFF. The CDR3 DNA reads TGTGCCAGCAGCCGGACTAGCGGGGACAATGAGCAGTTCTTC.

The CDR3 is CASSLVGDNEQFF. The CDR3 region has the DNA TGTGCCAGCAGCTTAGTAGGAGACAATGAGCAGTTCTTC. The V and J genes are TRBV13 and TRBJ2-1; D is undetermined. CDR3 size: 13 residues. V was shortened by 1 base and J by 5 bases, with 6 bases between the two germline ends. CDR1 and CDR2 from the germline V gene are PRHDT and FYEKMQ (reference sequence). Filled out from reference TRBV13 and TRBJ2-1, the complete variable domain reads AAGVIQSPRHLIKEKRETATLKCYPIPRHDTVYWYQQGPGQDPQFLISFYEKMQSDKGSIPDRFSAQQFSDYHSELNMSSLELGDSALYFCASSLVGDNEQFFGPGTRLTVL.

V and J are TRBV20-1 and TRBJ1-2; tentatively, D is TRBD1 (6 bases). The CDR3 totals 15 residues. Trimming took 0 bases from V and 7 from J, leaving 18 bases between them. CDR1 and CDR2 (germline): DFQATT, SNEGSKA (reference sequence). The CDR3 loop reads CSARDQRTVAIGYTF. DNA for the CDR3: TGCAGTGCTAGAGATCAGCGGACAGTGGCCATTGGCTACACCTTC.

The chain couples TRBV5-1 to TRBJ2-1, with a weak D call TRBD1 (6 bases). V was shortened by 3 bases and J by 0 bases, with 22 bases between the two germline ends. This CDR3 comprises 19 residues. CDR1 is SGHRS, CDR2 YFSETQ, per germline. The CDR3 bases are TGCGCCAGCAGCTGGATGGACAGTCAAGCGGACTTCTCCTACAATGAGCAGTTCTTC. Encoded protein: CASSWMDSQADFSYNEQFF.

This chain joins TRBV2 and TRBJ1-1; D is ambiguous. V was shortened by 1 base and J by 2 bases, with 8 bases between the two germline ends. Germline-derived CDR1 and CDR2 are SNHLY and FYNNEI. The CDR3 extends over 14 amino acids. As DNA, the CDR3 is TGTGCCAGCAGTGAAGTGGACGGCAACACTGAAGCTTTCTTT. It encodes CASSEVDGNTEAFF.

The chain combines TRBV5-1 with TRBJ2-5, with D tentatively TRBD2 (6 bases). The germline gives CDR1 SGHRS, CDR2 YFSETQ. V lost 4 bases, J lost 2 bases, and 15 bases lay in between. The CDR3 extends over 15 amino acids. DNA of the CDR3: TGCGCCAGCAGCGAGGGACTTCTTATACAAGAGACCCAGTACTTC. This translates into CASSEGLLIQETQYF.

The rearrangement links TRBV25-1 to TRBJ1-2; D remains unclear. This CDR3 comprises 14 residues. Germline CDR1 MGHDK, CDR2 SYGVNS. V was shortened by 7 bases and J by 6 bases, with 18 bases between the two germline ends. The CDR3 loop is CASKGSTGINGYTF. Here the CDR3 DNA reads TGTGCCAGCAAGGGTTCTACGGGGATCAATGGCTACACCTTC.

The genes are TRBV28 and TRBJ2-7, with TRBD2 matching over 8 bases. The CDR3 runs to 13 residues. Germline lookup yields CDR1 MDHEN and CDR2 SYDVKM. V gave up 9 bases and J gave up 1 base; unmatched junction bases: 5. In DNA form, the CDR3 reads TGTGCCAGTCAGCGGGGGCAATCCTACGAGCAGTACTTC. Its translation: CASQRGQSYEQYF. Based on the CDR3 plus reference TRBV28 and TRBJ2-7, the full variable domain is DVKVTQSSRYLVKRTGEKVFLECVQDMDHENMFWYRQDPGLGLRLIYFSYDVKMKEKGDIPEGYSVSREKKERFSLILESASTNQTSMYLCASQRGQSYEQYFGPGTRLTVT.

Comment on this clonotype: One end of the junction does not line up with germline, which may come from a read error. The CDR3 coding sequence is TGCGCCAGCAGCAAAGATAGGGGGAATTTTATTGAAGCTTTCTTT. Translated, it gives CASSKDRGNFIEAFF. J is TRBJ1-1 and V is TRBV4-3; the D gene is possibly TRBD1 (6 bases). The CDR3 is 15 amino acids. Looked up from germline, CDR1 is LGHNA and CDR2 is YSLEER.

The chain has TRBV15 and TRBJ1-1; D call uncertain. This CDR3 contains 15 residues. The V gene lost 0 bases and the J gene lost 4 bases, with 12 bases spanning the gap. Germline CDR1 LNHNV, CDR2 YYDKDF (reference sequence). As DNA, the CDR3 is TGTGCCACCAGCAGAGACAAGAATGGAGGCACTGAAGCTTTCTTT. Translating it yields CATSRDKNGGTEAFF.

V gene TRBV20-1 combines with J gene TRBJ1-2, with D possibly TRBD1 on 6 matching bases. The CDR3 runs to 17 residues. Germline CDR1 reads DFQATT; CDR2 reads SNEGSKA (reference sequence). V gave up 0 bases and J gave up 4 bases, with 21 bases separating them. CDR3 sequence reads: CSARDRKQGERGYGYTF. DNA of the CDR3: TGCAGTGCTAGAGATAGGAAACAGGGCGAGAGGGGCTATGGCTACACCTTC.

This rearrangement joins TRBV7-9 to TRBJ1-2, with 10 bases aligning to TRBD1. Germline V gene data show CDR1 as SEHNR and CDR2 as FQNEAQ (reference sequence). The ends lost 5 bases at V and 6 bases at J; junction bases unmatched: 0. The CDR3 runs to 12 residues. DNA for the CDR3: TGTGCCAGCAGCGGGACAGGGGATGGCTACACCTTC. This gives the protein CASSGTGDGYTF.

This clonotype was seen only once. V gene TRBV5-1 combines with J gene TRBJ1-1; D unclear. The CDR3 consists of 12 residues. The germline V and J ends were trimmed by 4 bases and 2 bases, with 6 bases remaining between them. Germline CDR1 reads SGHRS; CDR2 reads YFSETQ. The CDR3 loop is CASSERNTEAFF. The CDR3 region has the DNA TGCGCCAGCAGCGAACGAAACACTGAAGCTTTCTTT.

The J gene is TRBJ2-5, the V gene TRBV2, with D possibly TRBD1 on 6 matching bases. Per the germline V gene, CDR1 is SNHLY and CDR2 is FYNNEI. This CDR3 is 18 amino acids long. V dropped 0 bases and J dropped 0 bases, with 17 bases sitting between them. CDR3: CASSEAGWGQGYQETQYF. DNA of the CDR3: TGTGCCAGCAGTGAAGCGGGCTGGGGGCAGGGGTACCAAGAGACCCAGTACTTC.

The V call is TRBV12-5, the J call TRBJ2-1; 8 bases are shared with TRBD1. The CDR3 totals 16 residues. The germline CDR1 and CDR2 sequences are LGHNT and FRNRAP. With 6 bases clipped from V and 0 bases from J, the junction kept 7 bases outside the gene matches. CDR3 sequence: CASGPRQGSSYNEQFF. CDR3 nucleotide sequence: TGTGCTAGTGGCCCCCGACAGGGGAGCTCCTACAATGAGCAGTTCTTC.

As to this clonotype: A read error may produce the germline difference seen at one junction end. This chain uses TRBV12-3 or TRBV12-4 with TRBJ2-1; D remains unclear. The CDR3 is made up of 11 amino acids. CDR3 residues: CASSFYDEQFF. The DNA of the CDR3 is TGTGCCAGCAGTTTCTACGATGAGCAGTTCTTC.

The chain carries TRBV7-2 and TRBJ2-5; 7 bases line up with TRBD1. From germline, CDR1 is SGHTA and CDR2 FQGNSA. This CDR3 has 15 amino acids. Trimming took 2 bases from V and 1 from J; bases not matched to a gene: 4. CDR3: CASSLRTGSQETQYF. Written as DNA, the CDR3 is TGTGCCAGCAGCTTAAGGACAGGAAGCCAAGAGACCCAGTACTTC.

This chain uses TRBV7-9 with TRBJ1-2; D gene ambiguous. Germline V gives CDR1 SEHNR, CDR2 FQNEAQ (reference sequence). V was clipped by 4 bases and J by 8 bases, with 11 bases between them. This CDR3 has 12 amino acids. The CDR3 sequence is CASSSTFVGYTF. CDR3 DNA sequence: TGTGCCAGCAGCTCCACTTTCGTCGGCTACACCTTC. Combining the CDR3 with reference TRBV7-9 and TRBJ1-2 gives the whole variable domain DTGVSQNPRHKITKRGQNVTFRCDPISEHNRLYWYRQTLGQGPEFLTYFQNEAQLEKSRLLSDRFSAERPKGSFSTLEIQRTEQGDSAMYLCASSSTFVGYTFGSGTRLTVV.